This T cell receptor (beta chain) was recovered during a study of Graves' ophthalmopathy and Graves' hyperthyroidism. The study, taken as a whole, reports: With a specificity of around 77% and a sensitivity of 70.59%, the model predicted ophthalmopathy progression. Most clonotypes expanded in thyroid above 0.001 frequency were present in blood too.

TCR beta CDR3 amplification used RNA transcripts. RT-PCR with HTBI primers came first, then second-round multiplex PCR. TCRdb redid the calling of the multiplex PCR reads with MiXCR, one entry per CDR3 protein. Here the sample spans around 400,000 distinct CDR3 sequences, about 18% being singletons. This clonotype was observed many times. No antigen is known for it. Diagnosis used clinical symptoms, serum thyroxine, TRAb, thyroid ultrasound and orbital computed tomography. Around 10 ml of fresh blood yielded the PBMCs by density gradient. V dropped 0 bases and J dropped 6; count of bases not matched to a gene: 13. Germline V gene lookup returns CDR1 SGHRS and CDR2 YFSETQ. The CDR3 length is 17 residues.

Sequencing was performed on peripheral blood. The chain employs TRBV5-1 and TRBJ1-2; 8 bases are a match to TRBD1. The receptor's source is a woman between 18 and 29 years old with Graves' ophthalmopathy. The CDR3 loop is CASSLDGTGRQRDGYTF. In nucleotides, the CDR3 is TGCGCCAGCAGCTTGGACGGGACAGGCCGACAGCGAGATGGCTACACCTTC. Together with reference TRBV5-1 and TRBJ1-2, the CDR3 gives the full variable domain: KAGVTQTPRYLIKTRGQQVTLSCSPISGHRSVSWYQQTPGQGLQFLFEYFSETQRNKGNFPGRFSGRQFSNSRSEMNVSTLELGDSALYLCASSLDGTGRQRDGYTFGSGTRLTVV.